This is a list of T cell receptor beta chains from one sample in a study of T cells in localized non-small cell lung cancer. Measured with immunoSEQ multiplex PCR; TCRdb has only the in-frame clones, and not every one. Altogether roughly 38,000 clones are present, about nine tenths being singletons, with the ten largest covering more than 2%. Sequenced material: peripheral blood, taken before any cancer treatment. Receptor source: a female donor over 55 with stage I squamous cell lung carcinoma. Each CDR3 is given with its conserved first and last residue. Fields, in order: clone size, V gene, D gene, J gene, CDR3 protein, CDR3 DNA. D genes are given only for firm matches. Clone size is stated in some rows and not others, as once, few, many or a class when expanded.

.	TRBV10-1	.	TRBJ2-3	CASSEASDTQYF	TGCGCCAGCAGTGAGGCCAGCGATACGCAGTATTTT
.	TRBV5-6	.	TRBJ1-4	CASSLRTGSNEKLFF	TGTGCCAGCAGCTTGCGAACAGGGTCTAATGAAAAACTGTTTTTT
.	TRBV20-1	.	TRBJ2-1	CSASLMNEQFF	TGCAGTGCTAGTTTGATGAATGAGCAGTTCTTC
.	TRBV19	TRBD1	TRBJ1-5	CASTGTDNQPQHF	TGTGCCAGTACAGGGACAGACAATCAGCCCCAGCATTTT
.	TRBV11-3	TRBD2	TRBJ2-2	CASSLGGAGGPSTGELFF	TGTGCCAGCAGCTTAGGAGGGGCGGGGGGACCCTCCACCGGGGAGCTGTTTTTT
.	TRBV19	TRBD1	TRBJ2-7	CASMRTGSSYEQYF	TGTGCCAGTATGCGGACAGGGAGCTCCTACGAGCAGTACTTC
.	TRBV19	.	TRBJ2-6	CASSTYSYSGANVLTF	TGTGCCAGTAGTACCTACAGTTACTCTGGGGCCAACGTCCTGACTTTC
.	TRBV4-3	.	TRBJ2-3	CASSQEISDTQYF	TGCGCCAGCAGCCAAGAAATCTCAGATACGCAGTATTTT
.	TRBV18	TRBD1	TRBJ1-3	CASSLSGQGNTIYF	TGTGCCAGCTCACTCTCGGGACAGGGAAACACCATATATTTT
.	TRBV5-1	.	TRBJ2-6	CASSLDSNSGANVLTF	TGCGCCAGCAGCCTGGACAGTAACTCTGGGGCCAACGTCCTGACTTTC
few	TRBV2	TRBD2	TRBJ2-3	CASSEQRGSTDTQYF	TGTGCCAGCAGTGAACAGCGGGGGAGCACAGATACGCAGTATTTT
.	TRBV2	TRBD2	TRBJ2-5	CASQAGGQETQYF	TGTGCCAGCCAAGCGGGAGGCCAAGAGACCCAGTACTTC
.	TRBV11-2	TRBD2	TRBJ2-1	CASSASPDGTSGSPVQFF	TGTGCCAGCAGCGCTTCACCGGACGGGACTAGCGGGAGTCCCGTGCAGTTCTTC
.	TRBV7-2	TRBD2	TRBJ2-1	CASSLRWRGYNEQFF	TGTGCCAGCAGCTTAAGGTGGCGGGGGTACAATGAGCAGTTCTTC
.	TRBV27	.	TRBJ2-4	CASSFGDIAKNIQYF	TGTGCCAGCAGTTTTGGGGACATAGCCAAAAACATTCAGTACTTC
.	TRBV5-6	TRBD2	TRBJ2-1	CASSFSGSSYNEQFF	TGTGCCAGCAGCTTTAGCGGGTCCTCCTACAATGAGCAGTTCTTC
.	TRBV30	TRBD2	TRBJ2-7	CAWSVRLAGDEQYF	TGTGCCTGGAGTGTACGACTAGCCGGCGACGAGCAGTACTTC
.	TRBV7-3	TRBD2	TRBJ2-1	CASSLGTRSEQFF	TGTGCCAGCAGCTTAGGGACTAGATCTGAGCAGTTCTTC
once	TRBV11-2	TRBD2	TRBJ2-5	CASSLGGTGTSGRGTQYF	TGTGCCAGCAGCTTAGGAGGGACAGGGACTAGCGGGAGAGGGACCCAGTACTTC
.	TRBV19	.	TRBJ1-3	CASSIWETGNTIYF	TGTGCCAGTAGTATATGGGAAACTGGAAACACCATATATTTT
.	TRBV15	TRBD1	TRBJ1-4	CATSRDLGQGEEKLFF	TGTGCCACCAGCAGAGATTTGGGACAGGGGGAAGAAAAACTGTTTTTT
.	TRBV21-1	.	TRBJ2-3	CARAFYSTDTQYF	TGTGCCAGGGCCTTCTATAGCACAGATACGCAGTATTTT
.	TRBV6-5	.	TRBJ2-7	CASTAREEQYF	TGTGCCAGCACCGCTCGGGAGGAGCAGTACTTC
.	TRBV6-6	.	TRBJ1-2	CASSYGEGGYTF	TGTGCCAGCAGTTACGGGGAGGGTGGCTACACCTTC
medium-sized	TRBV19	.	TRBJ1-2	CASSRDKGPGGYGYTF	TGTGCCAGTAGCCGTGATAAGGGGCCTGGGGGCTATGGCTACACCTTC
.	TRBV7-3	.	TRBJ2-2	CASSPTRVRTGELFF	TGTGCCAGCAGCCCGACTAGGGTGAGAACCGGGGAGCTGTTTTTT
.	TRBV2	.	TRBJ2-3	CASSDKELEITDTQYF	TGTGCCAGTAGTGATAAGGAACTGGAGATCACAGATACGCAGTATTTT
.	TRBV6-5	.	TRBJ2-5	CASSYSGARGETQYF	TGTGCCAGCAGTTACTCAGGGGCTCGGGGGGAGACCCAGTACTTC
.	TRBV11-2	.	TRBJ2-7	CASSLTPASSYEQYF	TGTGCCAGCAGCTTAACCCCAGCGAGCTCCTACGAGCAGTACTTC
.	TRBV5-1	.	TRBJ2-1	CASMEEGGSYNEQFF	TGCGCCAGCATGGAGGAGGGGGGTTCCTACAATGAGCAGTTCTTC
.	TRBV18	.	TRBJ2-5	CASSPVEETQYF	TGTGCCAGCTCACCCGTCGAAGAGACCCAGTACTTC
.	TRBV7-2	TRBD1	TRBJ2-2	CASSVGTGRTGELFF	TGTGCCAGCAGCGTTGGGACAGGGAGAACCGGGGAGCTGTTTTTT
.	TRBV19	.	TRBJ1-4	CASSLHDLSGEKLFF	TGTGCCAGTAGCCTCCACGACTTGAGCGGTGAAAAACTGTTTTTT
.	TRBV11-2	.	TRBJ2-1	CASAKTTRYNDEQFF	TGTGCCAGCGCCAAAACTACTCGCTACAATGATGAGCAGTTCTTC
.	TRBV9	.	TRBJ1-1	CASSVLKSLNTEAFF	TGTGCCAGCAGCGTCCTCAAAAGCCTGAACACTGAAGCTTTCTTT
.	TRBV18	.	TRBJ2-6	CASSPGAERSGANVLTF	TGTGCCAGCTCACCAGGGGCAGAAAGATCTGGGGCCAACGTCCTGACTTTC
.	TRBV11-2	.	TRBJ1-2	CASSLQGNYGHTF	TGTGCCAGCAGCTTACAGGGGAACTATGGCCACACCTTC
.	TRBV19	TRBD2	TRBJ2-2	CASSIVRGANTGELFF	TGTGCCAGTAGTATAGTTCGGGGGGCGAACACCGGGGAGCTGTTTTTT
.	TRBV6-6	.	TRBJ1-1	CASNPGGSNTEAFF	TGTGCCAGCAATCCGGGGGGATCGAACACTGAAGCTTTCTTT
.	TRBV4-3	.	TRBJ2-3	CASSPGAGRGFSADTQYF	TGCGCCAGCAGCCCGGGGGCGGGTCGGGGGTTTAGTGCAGATACGCAGTATTTT
medium-sized	TRBV27	.	TRBJ2-1	CASSLSGGLVGEQFF	TGTGCCAGCAGTTTATCTGGGGGGCTGGTCGGAGAGCAGTTCTTC
.	TRBV19	.	TRBJ1-3	CAWPGVSGNTIYF	TGTGCCTGGCCCGGGGTATCAGGAAACACCATATATTTT
.	TRBV14	.	TRBJ2-2	CASTPHGGDTGELFF	TGTGCCAGCACCCCGCATGGCGGCGACACCGGGGAGCTGTTTTTT
.	TRBV11-3	TRBD2	TRBJ2-1	CASSAARPLGLAGDHEQFF	TGTGCCAGCAGCGCCGCACGACCCCTGGGACTAGCGGGAGACCATGAGCAGTTCTTC
.	TRBV5-1	.	TRBJ1-1	CASSLGGIGDTEAFF	TGCGCCAGCAGCTTAGGGGGGATTGGGGACACTGAAGCTTTCTTT
.	TRBV6-5	TRBD1	TRBJ1-2	CASKGVGGLGYTF	TGTGCCAGCAAGGGGGTAGGGGGCCTTGGCTACACCTTC
.	TRBV6-1	.	TRBJ1-5	CASSDLGKGHQPQHF	TGTGCCAGCAGTGACTTGGGAAAGGGTCATCAGCCCCAGCATTTT
.	TRBV5-4	.	TRBJ1-1	CASSPRGPANTEAFF	TGTGCCAGCAGCCCCCGGGGGCCGGCGAACACTGAAGCTTTCTTT
few	TRBV6-6	.	TRBJ2-2	CASSYENTGELFF	TGTGCCAGCAGTTACGAGAACACCGGGGAGCTGTTTTTT